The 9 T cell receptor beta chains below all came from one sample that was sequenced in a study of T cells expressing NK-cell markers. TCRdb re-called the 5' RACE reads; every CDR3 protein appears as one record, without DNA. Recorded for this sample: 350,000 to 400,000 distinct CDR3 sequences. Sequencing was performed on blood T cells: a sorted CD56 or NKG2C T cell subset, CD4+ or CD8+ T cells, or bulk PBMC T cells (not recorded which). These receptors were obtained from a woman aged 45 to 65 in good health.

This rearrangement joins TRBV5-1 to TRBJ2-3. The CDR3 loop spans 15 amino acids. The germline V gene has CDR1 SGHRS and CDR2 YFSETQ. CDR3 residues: CASSLDSAGTDTQYF.

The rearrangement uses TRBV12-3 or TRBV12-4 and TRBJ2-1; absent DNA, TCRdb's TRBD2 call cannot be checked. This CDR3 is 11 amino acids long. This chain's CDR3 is CASSLAGPGFF.

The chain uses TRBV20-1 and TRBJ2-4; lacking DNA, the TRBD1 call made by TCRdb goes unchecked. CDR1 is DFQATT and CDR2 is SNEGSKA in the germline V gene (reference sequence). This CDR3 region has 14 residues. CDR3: CSATLGQAKNIQYF.

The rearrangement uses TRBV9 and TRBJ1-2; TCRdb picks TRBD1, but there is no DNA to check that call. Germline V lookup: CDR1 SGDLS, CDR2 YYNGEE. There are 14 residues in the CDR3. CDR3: CASSVQGGNYGYTF.

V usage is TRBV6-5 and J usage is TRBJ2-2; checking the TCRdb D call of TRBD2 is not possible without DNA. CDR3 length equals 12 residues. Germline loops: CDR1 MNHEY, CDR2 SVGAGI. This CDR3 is CASAGGPGELFF.

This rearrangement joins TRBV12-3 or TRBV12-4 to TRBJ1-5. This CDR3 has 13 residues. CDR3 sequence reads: CASSHREGNPQHF.

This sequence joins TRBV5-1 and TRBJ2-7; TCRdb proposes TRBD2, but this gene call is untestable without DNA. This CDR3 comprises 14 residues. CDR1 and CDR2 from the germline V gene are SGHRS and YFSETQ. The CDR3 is CASSFGVADNEQYF.

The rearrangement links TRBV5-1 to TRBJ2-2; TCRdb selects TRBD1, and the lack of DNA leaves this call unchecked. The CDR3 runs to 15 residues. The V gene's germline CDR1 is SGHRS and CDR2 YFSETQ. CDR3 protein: CASSSTGGAAGELFF.

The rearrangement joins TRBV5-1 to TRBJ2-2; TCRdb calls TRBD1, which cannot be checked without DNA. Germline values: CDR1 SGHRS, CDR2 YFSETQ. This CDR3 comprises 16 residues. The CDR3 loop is CASSLGWGAITGELFF.